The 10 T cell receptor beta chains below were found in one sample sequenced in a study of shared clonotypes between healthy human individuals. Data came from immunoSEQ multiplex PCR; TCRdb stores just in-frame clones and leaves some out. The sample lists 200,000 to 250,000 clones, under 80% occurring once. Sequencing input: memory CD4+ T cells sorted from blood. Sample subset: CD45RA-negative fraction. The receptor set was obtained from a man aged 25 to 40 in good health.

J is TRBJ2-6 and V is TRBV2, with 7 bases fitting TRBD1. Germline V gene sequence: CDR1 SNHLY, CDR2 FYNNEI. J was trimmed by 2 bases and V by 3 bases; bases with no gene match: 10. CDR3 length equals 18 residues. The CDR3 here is CASSDRGLSGAGANVLTF. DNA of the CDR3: TGTGCCAGCAGTGACAGGGGGTTATCCGGAGCTGGGGCCAACGTCCTGACTTTC.

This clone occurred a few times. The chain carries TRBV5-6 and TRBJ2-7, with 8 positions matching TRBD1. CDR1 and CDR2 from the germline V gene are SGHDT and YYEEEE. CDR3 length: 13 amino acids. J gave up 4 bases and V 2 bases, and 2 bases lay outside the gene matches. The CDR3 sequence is CASSFRQGYEQYF. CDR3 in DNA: TGTGCCAGCAGCTTTCGACAGGGGTACGAGCAGTACTTC.

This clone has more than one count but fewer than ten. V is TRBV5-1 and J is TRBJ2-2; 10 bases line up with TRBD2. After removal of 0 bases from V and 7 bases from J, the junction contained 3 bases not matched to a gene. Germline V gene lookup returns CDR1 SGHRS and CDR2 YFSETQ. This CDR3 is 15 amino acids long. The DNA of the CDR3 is TGCGCCAGCAGCTTGGCTAGCGGGAGTTTCGGGGAGCTGTTTTTT. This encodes CASSLASGSFGELFF.

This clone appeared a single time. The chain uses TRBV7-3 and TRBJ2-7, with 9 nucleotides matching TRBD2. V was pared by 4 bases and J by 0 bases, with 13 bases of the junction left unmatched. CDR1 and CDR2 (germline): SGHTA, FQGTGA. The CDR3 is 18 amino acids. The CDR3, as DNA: TGTGCCAGCAGCTCAACCCCAAGACTAGCGGAGCACTCCTACGAGCAGTACTTC. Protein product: CASSSTPRLAEHSYEQYF.

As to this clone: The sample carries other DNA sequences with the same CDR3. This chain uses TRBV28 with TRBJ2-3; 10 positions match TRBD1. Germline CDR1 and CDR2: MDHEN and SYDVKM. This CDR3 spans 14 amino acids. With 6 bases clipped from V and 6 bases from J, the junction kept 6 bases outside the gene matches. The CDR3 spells CASRNGQGGDTQYF. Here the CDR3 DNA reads TGTGCCAGCAGAAACGGACAGGGGGGGGATACGCAGTATTTT. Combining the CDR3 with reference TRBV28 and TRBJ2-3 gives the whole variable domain DVKVTQSSRYLVKRTGEKVFLECVQDMDHENMFWYRQDPGLGLRLIYFSYDVKMKEKGDIPEGYSVSREKKERFSLILESASTNQTSMYLCASRNGQGGDTQYFGPGTRLTVL.

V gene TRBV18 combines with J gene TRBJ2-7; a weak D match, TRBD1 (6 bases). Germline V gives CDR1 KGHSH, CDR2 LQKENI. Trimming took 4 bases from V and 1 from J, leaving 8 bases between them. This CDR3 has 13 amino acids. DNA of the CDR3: TGTGCCAGCTCACGGACAGCTTCCTACGAGCAGTACTTC. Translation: CASSRTASYEQYF.

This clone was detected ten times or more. CDR3 DNA: TGTGCCACTGAACAACAAGAGACCCAGTACTTC. This encodes CATEQQETQYF. The chain carries TRBV19 and TRBJ2-5; D ambiguous. Germline CDR1 is LNHDA and CDR2 is SQIVND (reference sequence). V was clipped by 10 bases and J by 2 bases, with 8 bases between them. This CDR3 is built from 11 residues.

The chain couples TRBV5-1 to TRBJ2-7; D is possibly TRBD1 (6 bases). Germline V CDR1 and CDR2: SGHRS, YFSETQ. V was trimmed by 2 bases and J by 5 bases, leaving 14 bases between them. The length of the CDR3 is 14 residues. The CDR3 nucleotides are TGCGCCAGCAGCTTATCGGACAGTACCGACGAGCAGTACTTC. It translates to CASSLSDSTDEQYF.

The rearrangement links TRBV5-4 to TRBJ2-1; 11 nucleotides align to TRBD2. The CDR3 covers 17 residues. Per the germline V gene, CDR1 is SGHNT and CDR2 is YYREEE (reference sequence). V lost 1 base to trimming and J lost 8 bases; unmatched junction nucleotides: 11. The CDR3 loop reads CASSLTFTSGSRYEQFF. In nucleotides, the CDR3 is TGTGCCAGCAGCTTGACCTTCACTAGCGGGAGTCGCTATGAGCAGTTCTTC.

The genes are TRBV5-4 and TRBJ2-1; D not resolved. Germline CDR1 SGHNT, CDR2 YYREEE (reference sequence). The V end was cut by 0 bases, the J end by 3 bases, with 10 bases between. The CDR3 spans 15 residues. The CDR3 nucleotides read TGTGCCAGCAGCTTGGGAGCCGACAACTACAATGAGCAGTTCTTC. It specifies CASSLGADNYNEQFF.